This section outlines one T cell receptor (beta chain) sequence together with its context. CDR3 size: 16 residues. Germline V CDR1 and CDR2: SGHNT, YYREEE (reference sequence). The V and J ends lost 0 bases and 9 bases, in that order; junction bases with no gene match: 4. This sample is part of a study of blood T cell repertoires in COVID-19. Overall study context: The United States, Italy and Spain supplied acute and convalescent COVID-19 samples. PBMCs, B-cell-depleted T cells, or T cells provided the cDNA or gDNA that made up the material.

As originally analysed: How many nucleated cells were present was estimated from reference gene primer amplification. TCRdb's table, derived via immunoSEQ multiplex PCR, lists solely in-frame clones and lacks some. V, J and clone size reflect that table, while D and trimming were determined from the DNA. The sample includes some 240,000 clones, approximately 78% of them seen just once. Material: peripheral blood. V and J are TRBV5-4 and TRBJ1-6, with 12 bases that match TRBD1. This clonotype was obtained from a woman aged 55 to 70 with active or convalescent COVID-19. CDR3 in amino acids: CASSLGGQGAPSPLHF. The CDR3 coding sequence is TGTGCCAGCAGCTTGGGGGGACAGGGGGCCCCTTCACCCCTCCACTTT.